This TCR beta chain came from a study of siplizumab effects on memory and regulatory T cells. Study-wide results and limits: Among sequences traceable to unstimulated CD4+ memory cells, alloreactive ones were significantly reduced by siplizumab. Assignment to unstimulated subsets succeeded for only a minor fraction of the alloreactive clones. The Treg-derived share of mappable alloreactive CD4+ clones averaged approximately 71% with siplizumab and 26.9% in controls.

The CDR3 covers 16 residues. Per germline, CDR1 LNHDA and CDR2 SQIVND (reference sequence). V was trimmed by 3 bases and J by 5 bases, leaving 20 bases between them. Assaying covered 10^5 or so TCR templates per sample. Assay: immunoSEQ multiplex PCR; the TCRdb copy retains only in-frame clones and omits some. The sample consists of some 100,000 clones, roughly 93% of them appearing once. As to this clone: The antigen is unknown.

Sequencing used CD8+ T cells sorted from blood. The J gene is TRBJ2-7, the V gene TRBV19, with D possibly being TRBD1 or TRBD2 (6 bases each). This clonotype was obtained from a human donor in good health. This CDR3 reads CASSMLGGSSYHEQYF. The CDR3 DNA reads as TGTGCCAGTAGTATGTTGGGGGGCAGTTCGTACCACGAGCAGTACTTC.